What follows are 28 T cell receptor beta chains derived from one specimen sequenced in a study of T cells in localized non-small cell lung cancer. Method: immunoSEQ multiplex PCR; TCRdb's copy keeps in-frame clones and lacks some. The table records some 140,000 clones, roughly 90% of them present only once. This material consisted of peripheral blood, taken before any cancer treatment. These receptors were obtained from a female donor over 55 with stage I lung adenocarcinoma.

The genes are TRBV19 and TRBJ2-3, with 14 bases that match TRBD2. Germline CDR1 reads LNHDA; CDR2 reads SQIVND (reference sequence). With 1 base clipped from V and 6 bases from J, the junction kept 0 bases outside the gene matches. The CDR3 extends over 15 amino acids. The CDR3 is CASSIGLAGGDTQYF. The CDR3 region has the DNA TGTGCCAGTAGTATAGGACTAGCGGGAGGGGATACGCAGTATTTT.

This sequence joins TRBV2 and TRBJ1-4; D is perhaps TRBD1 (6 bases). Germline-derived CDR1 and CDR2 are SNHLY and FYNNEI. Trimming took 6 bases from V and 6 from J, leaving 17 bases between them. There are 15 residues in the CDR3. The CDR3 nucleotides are TGTGCCAGCAGCCTACAGGGCGAATCGGATGAAAAACTGTTTTTT. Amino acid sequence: CASSLQGESDEKLFF.

CDR3 DNA sequence: TGTGCCTGGAGTGACCGGACTACGCAGTATTTT. Encoded protein: CAWSDRTTQYF. The V gene is TRBV30, the J gene TRBJ2-3; D is unresolved. The germline gives CDR1 GTSNPN, CDR2 SVGIG (reference sequence). V was trimmed by 1 base and J by 8 bases, leaving 7 bases between them. The CDR3 runs 11 residues.

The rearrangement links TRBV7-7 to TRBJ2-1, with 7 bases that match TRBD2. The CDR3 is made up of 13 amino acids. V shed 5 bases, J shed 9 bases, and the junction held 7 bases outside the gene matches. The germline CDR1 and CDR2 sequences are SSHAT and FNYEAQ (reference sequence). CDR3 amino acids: CASSLSGNGEQFF. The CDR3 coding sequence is TGTGCCAGCAGCCTAAGCGGGAACGGTGAGCAGTTCTTC.

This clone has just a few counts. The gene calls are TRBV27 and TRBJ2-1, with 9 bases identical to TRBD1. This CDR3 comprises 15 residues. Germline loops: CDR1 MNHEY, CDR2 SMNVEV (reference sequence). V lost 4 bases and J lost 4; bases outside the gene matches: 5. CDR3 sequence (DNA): TGTGCCAGCAGTTCCGATGGGACAGGGTACAATGAGCAGTTCTTC. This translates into CASSSDGTGYNEQFF.

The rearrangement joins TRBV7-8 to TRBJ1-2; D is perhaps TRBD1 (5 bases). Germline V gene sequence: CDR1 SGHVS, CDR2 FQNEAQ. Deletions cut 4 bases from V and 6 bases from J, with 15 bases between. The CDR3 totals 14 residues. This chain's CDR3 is CASSYRPGLDGYTF. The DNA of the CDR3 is TGTGCCAGCAGCTACCGCCCGGGGCTTGATGGCTACACCTTC. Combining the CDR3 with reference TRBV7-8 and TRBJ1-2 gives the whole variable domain GAGVSQSPRYKVAKRGQDVALRCDPISGHVSLFWYQQALGQGPEFLTYFQNEAQLDKSGLPSDRFFAERPEGSVSTLKIQRTQQEDSAVYLCASSYRPGLDGYTFGSGTRLTVV.

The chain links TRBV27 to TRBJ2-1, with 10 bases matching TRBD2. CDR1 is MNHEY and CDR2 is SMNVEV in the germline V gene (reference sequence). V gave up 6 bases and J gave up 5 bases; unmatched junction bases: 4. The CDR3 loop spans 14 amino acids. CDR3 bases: TGTGCCAGCAGAAGGACTAGCGGTGACAATGAGCAGTTCTTC. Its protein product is CASRRTSGDNEQFF.

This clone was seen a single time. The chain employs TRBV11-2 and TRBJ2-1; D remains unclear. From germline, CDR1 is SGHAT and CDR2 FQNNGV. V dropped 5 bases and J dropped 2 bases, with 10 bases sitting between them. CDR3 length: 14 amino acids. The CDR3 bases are TGTGCCAGCAGCACAAGACCGGCCTACAATGAGCAGTTCTTC. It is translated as CASSTRPAYNEQFF.

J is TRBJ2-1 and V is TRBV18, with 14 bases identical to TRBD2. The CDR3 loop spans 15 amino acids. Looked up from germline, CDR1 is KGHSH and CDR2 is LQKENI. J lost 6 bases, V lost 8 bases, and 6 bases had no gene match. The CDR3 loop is CASKTTSGRVNEQFF. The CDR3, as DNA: TGTGCCAGCAAAACGACTAGCGGGAGGGTCAATGAGCAGTTCTTC. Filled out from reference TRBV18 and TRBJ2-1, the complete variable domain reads NAGVMQNPRHLVRRRGQEARLRCSPMKGHSHVYWYRQLPEEGLKFMVYLQKENIIDESGMPKERFSAEFPKEGPSILRIQQVVRGDSAAYFCASKTTSGRVNEQFFGPGTRLTVL.

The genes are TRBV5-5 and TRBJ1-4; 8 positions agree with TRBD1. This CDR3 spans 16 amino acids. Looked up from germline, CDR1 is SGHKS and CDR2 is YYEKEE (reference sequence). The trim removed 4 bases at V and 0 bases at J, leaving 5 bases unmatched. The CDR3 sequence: CASSLRQGTTNEKLFF. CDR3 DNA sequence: TGTGCCAGCAGCCTTAGACAGGGGACAACTAATGAAAAACTGTTTTTT.

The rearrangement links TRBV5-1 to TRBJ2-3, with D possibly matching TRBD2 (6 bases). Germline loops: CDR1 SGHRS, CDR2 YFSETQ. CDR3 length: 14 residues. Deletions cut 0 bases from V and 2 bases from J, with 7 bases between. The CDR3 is CASSLGRATDTQYF. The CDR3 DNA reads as TGCGCCAGCAGCTTGGGGAGGGCCACAGATACGCAGTATTTT.

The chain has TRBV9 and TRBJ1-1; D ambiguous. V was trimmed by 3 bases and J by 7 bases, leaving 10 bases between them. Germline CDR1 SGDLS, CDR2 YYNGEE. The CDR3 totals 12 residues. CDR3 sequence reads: CASSALADEAFF. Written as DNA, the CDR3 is TGTGCCAGCAGCGCCTTGGCAGATGAAGCTTTCTTT.

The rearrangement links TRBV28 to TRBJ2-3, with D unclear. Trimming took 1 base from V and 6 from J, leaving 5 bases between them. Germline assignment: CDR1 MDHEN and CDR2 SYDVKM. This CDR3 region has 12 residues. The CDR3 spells CASSLLGDTQYF. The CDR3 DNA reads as TGTGCCAGCAGTTTATTGGGCGATACGCAGTATTTT.

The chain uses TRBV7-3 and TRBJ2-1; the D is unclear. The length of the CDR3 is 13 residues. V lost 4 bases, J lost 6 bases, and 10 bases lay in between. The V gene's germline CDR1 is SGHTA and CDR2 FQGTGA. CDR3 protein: CASSSAARNEQFF. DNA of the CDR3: TGTGCCAGCAGCTCGGCTGCGCGCAATGAGCAGTTCTTC.

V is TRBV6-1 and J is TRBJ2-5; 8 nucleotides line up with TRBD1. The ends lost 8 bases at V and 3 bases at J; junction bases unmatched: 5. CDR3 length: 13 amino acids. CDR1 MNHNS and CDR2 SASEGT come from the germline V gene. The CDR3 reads CASHRGMEETQYF. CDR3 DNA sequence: TGTGCCAGCCACAGGGGGATGGAAGAGACCCAGTACTTC.

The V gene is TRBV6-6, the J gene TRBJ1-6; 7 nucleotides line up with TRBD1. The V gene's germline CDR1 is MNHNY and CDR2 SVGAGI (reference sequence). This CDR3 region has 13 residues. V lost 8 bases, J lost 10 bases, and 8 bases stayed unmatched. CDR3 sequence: CASFRTGVSPLHF. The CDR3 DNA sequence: TGTGCCAGCTTTAGGACAGGCGTCTCACCCCTCCACTTT.

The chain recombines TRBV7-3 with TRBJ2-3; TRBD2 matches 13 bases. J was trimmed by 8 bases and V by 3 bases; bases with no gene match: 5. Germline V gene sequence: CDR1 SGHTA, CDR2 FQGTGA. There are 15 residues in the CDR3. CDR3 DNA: TGTGCCAGCAGCTTCGGGACTAGCGGGATAGGTACGCAGTATTTT. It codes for CASSFGTSGIGTQYF.

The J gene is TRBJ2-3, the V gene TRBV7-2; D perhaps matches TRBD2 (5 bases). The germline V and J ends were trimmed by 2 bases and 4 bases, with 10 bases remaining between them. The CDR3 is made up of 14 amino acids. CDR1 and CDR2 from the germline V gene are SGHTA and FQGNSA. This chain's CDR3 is CASSLSGSADTQYF. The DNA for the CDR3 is TGTGCCAGCAGCTTATCTGGGAGCGCAGATACGCAGTATTTT.

This CDR3 reads CASSLAESSYNEQFF. As DNA, the CDR3 is TGCGCCAGCAGCTTGGCGGAAAGCTCCTACAATGAGCAGTTCTTC. This rearrangement joins TRBV5-1 to TRBJ2-1; D unresolved. V was trimmed by 0 bases and J by 0 bases, leaving 7 bases between them. The germline CDR1 and CDR2 sequences are SGHRS and YFSETQ. The CDR3 length is 15 residues.

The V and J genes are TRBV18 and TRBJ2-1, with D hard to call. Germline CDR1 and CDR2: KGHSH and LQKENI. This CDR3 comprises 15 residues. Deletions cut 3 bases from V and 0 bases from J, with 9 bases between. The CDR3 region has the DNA TGTGCCAGCTCACCCCTGATAGGCTCCTACAATGAGCAGTTCTTC. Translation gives CASSPLIGSYNEQFF.

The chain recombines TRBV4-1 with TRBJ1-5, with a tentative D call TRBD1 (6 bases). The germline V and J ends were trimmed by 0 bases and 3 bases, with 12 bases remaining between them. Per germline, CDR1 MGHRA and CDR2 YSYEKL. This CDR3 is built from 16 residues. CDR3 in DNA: TGCGCCAGCAGCCAAGATGGCAGGGGCATCAATCAGCCCCAGCATTTT. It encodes CASSQDGRGINQPQHF.

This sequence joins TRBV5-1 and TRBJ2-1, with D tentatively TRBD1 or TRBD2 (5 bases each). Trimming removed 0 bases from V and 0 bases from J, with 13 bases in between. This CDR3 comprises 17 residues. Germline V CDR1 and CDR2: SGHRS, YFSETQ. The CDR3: CASSLVGTASSYNEQFF. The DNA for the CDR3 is TGCGCCAGCAGCTTGGTTGGGACGGCGAGCTCCTACAATGAGCAGTTCTTC.

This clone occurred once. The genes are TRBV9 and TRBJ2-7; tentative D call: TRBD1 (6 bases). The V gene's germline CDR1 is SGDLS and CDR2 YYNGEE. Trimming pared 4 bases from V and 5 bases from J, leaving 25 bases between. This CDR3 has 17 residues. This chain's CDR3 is CASSKRGTPPLGDEQYF. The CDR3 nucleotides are TGTGCCAGCAGCAAAAGAGGGACACCTCCCTTAGGGGACGAGCAGTACTTC.

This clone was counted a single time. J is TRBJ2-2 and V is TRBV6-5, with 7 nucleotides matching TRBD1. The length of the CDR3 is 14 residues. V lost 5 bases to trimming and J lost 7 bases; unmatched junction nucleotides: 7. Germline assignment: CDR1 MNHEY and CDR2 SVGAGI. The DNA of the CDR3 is TGTGCCAGCAGTCGAGGGGGCGCGGGCGGGGAGCTGTTTTTT. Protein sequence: CASSRGGAGGELFF.

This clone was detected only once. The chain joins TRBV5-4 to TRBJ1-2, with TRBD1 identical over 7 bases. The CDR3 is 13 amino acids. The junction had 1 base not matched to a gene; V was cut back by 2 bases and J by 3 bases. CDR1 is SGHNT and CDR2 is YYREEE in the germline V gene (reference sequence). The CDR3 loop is CASSLGTDYGYTF. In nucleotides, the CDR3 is TGTGCCAGCAGCTTAGGGACAGACTATGGCTACACCTTC.

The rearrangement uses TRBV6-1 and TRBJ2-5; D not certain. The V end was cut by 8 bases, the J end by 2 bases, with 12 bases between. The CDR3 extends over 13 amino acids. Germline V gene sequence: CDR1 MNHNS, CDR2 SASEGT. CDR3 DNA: TGTGCCAGCTGTGTAACTCTACAAGAGACCCAGTACTTC. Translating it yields CASCVTLQETQYF.

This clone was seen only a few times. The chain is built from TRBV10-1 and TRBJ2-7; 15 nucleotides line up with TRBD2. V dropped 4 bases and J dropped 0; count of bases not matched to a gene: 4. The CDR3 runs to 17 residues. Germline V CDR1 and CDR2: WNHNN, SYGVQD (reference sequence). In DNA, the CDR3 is TGCGCCAGCAGTGCGGGACTAGCGGGAGGACTCTCCTACGAGCAGTACTTC. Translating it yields CASSAGLAGGLSYEQYF.

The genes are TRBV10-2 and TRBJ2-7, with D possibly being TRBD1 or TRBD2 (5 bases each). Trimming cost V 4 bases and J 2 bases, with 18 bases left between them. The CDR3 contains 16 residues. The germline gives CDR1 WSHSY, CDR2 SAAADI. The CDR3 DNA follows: TGCGCCAGCAGTGGTCTGAGGGACGCGGGTACCTACGAGCAGTACTTC. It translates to CASSGLRDAGTYEQYF.